The subject of this entry is one T cell receptor (beta chain). There are a few counts of this clonotype. No cognate antigen has been identified for it. There are no base qualities to consult, and no much larger clone falls within one base. This sample was taken from a study of T-cell memory formation after mild COVID-19 (dated by TCRdb to the early 2020s). Study-wide context: TCR sequence clusters from the two donors were found to be largely donor specific. Longitudinal TCRalpha and TCRbeta repertoire sequencing tracked T-cell clones expanding and contracting after mild COVID-19 in a couple of donors. Two young, previously healthy adult volunteers made up the cohort, one male and one female. The investigation overall reported the following: Contracting CD4+ clones were located mainly in the CM and EM memory subsets, whereas CD8+ clones were found to be enriched in EMRA. The study covered only a couple of mild cases, and larger cohorts including severe cases with pre-infection samples were considered necessary. The second-wave clones that peaked on day 37 were not confirmed to be SARS-CoV-2 specific. Some responding clones were detected in pre-infection memory, suggesting pre-existing cross-reactive memory T cells joined the SARS-CoV-2 response. Clones that contracted from day 15 to 85 showed balanced CD4/CD8 phenotypes, whereas a second wave of clones that expanded from day 15 to 37 leaned towards CD4+.

V is cut by 4 bases and J by 2 bases, and the space between the germline ends is 11 bases. From a lookup of the germline V gene (reference sequence), CDR1 and CDR2 are DFQATT and SNEGSKA. The CDR3, cysteine through phenylalanine, is 13 amino acids long. The read is trimmed to its CDR3 DNA, 39 bases read in frame from base 1. Ficoll-Paque density gradient centrifugation was used to isolate PBMCs. Reads for this sample came from an Illumina NovaSeq 6000. TCRalpha and TCRbeta cDNA libraries were constructed by 5'RACE with constant-segment primers, with sample barcodes and unique molecular identifiers being introduced. Trizol reagent was used to extract RNA from every sample. Library amplification was performed in two PCR steps, and a second sample barcode and Illumina TruSeq adapters were introduced in the second step. Sequencing of the libraries was done on an Illumina NovaSeq, producing 2 x 150 bp paired-end reads. The paper's data handling went like this. Reads were demultiplexed and collapsed into UMI-guided consensus sequences with migec v1.2.7. With mixcr v2.1.11, UMI consensuses were aligned to TRA and TRB V and J templates and assembled into clonotypes. Clonotypes were classified as expanded or contracted when called significant by both edgeR and NoisET, with noise models trained on biological replicates. For edgeR calls, the thresholds were a false discovery rate-adjusted p below 0.01 and a log2 fold-change of 1. As an exploratory analysis of dynamics, max-normalized trajectories of the 1000 most abundant clonotypes were examined by PCA with hierarchical clustering. Each responding clone was given a CD4 or CD8 phenotype based on the CD4+ and CD8+ repertoires, which had been sequenced separately. TCRdb redid the processing of the public reads, applying fastp at Q25 and MiXCR, and retained in-frame beta chains. Every CDR3 protein is listed once, alongside the most common genes and DNA of its rows. These V and J calls are TCRdb output, not the study's own analysis. For this sample there are under 350,000 distinct CDR3 sequences; about a sixth appear just once. The leading ten clones occupy 22% of the sample.

The chain is encoded by TRBV20-1 joined to TRBJ1-2; the D gene is possibly TRBD1, with 6 bases matching. The source is a man aged 18 to 35 who had mild COVID-19 (a few samples of this study predate the infection). The sample titles of this study are shuffled in the database, so cell type and time point are left out; the donor was told from shared clones. Sequencing was done on a sample of PBMCs or a T cell subset sorted from them (not recorded which). The CDR3 protein sequence reads: CSATTTGNYGYTF. The DNA reads TGCAGTGCTACCACTACAGGGAACTATGGCTACACCTTC.